This TCR beta chain appears in the sequencing data of a study of blood T cell repertoires in COVID-19. Study-level information: Acute and convalescent COVID-19 samples came from the United States, Italy and Spain. Sources were T cells, B-cell-depleted T cells, or PBMCs; the material itself was cDNA or gDNA.

Under the authors' procedure: Counts of nucleated cells, estimated from reference gene primer amplification, were obtained. Clones were sequenced by immunoSEQ multiplex PCR, and TCRdb holds only the in-frame ones, with some missing. V, J and clone size derive from that table, while D and trimming were established from the DNA sequence. Of under 250,000 clones in the sample, 65% to 85% were seen once. From germline, CDR1 is SGDLS and CDR2 YYNGEE. V was trimmed by 4 bases and J by 0 bases, leaving 13 bases between them. The CDR3 is 16 residues long. The chain recombines TRBV9 with TRBJ2-2, with D maybe TRBD2 (5 bases). Sequenced sample: peripheral blood. This sequence originates from a middle-aged woman who had recovered from COVID-19. CDR3 DNA sequence: TGTGCCAGCAGCCCGCGGACTCGCGCGAACACCGGGGAGCTGTTTTTT. This sequence encodes CASSPRTRANTGELFF.